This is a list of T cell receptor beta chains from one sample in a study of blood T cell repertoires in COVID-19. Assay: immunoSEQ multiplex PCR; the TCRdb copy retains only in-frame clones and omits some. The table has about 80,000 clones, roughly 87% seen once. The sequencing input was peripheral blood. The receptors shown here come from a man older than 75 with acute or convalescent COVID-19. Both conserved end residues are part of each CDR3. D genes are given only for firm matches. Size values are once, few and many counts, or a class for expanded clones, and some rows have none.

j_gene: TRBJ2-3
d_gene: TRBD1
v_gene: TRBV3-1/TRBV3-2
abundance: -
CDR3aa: CASSQGGTGSADTQYF
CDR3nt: TGTGCCAGCAGCCAAGGTGGGACAGGGAGTGCAGATACGCAGTATTTT

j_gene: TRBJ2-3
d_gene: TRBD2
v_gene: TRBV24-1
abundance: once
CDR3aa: CATSDPTSGGAAGTDTQYF
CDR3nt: TGTGCCACCAGTGACCCGACTAGCGGGGGGGCCGCGGGCACAGATACGCAGTATTTT

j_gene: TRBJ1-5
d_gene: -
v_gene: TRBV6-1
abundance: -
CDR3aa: CASSEAAGTSQPQHF
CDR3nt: TGTGCCAGCAGTGAAGCGGCCGGGACATCTCAGCCCCAGCATTTT

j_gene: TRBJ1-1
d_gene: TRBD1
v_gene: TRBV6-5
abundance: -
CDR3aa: CASSPTRRTGGEAFF
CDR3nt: TGTGCCAGCAGCCCAACTCGTCGGACAGGGGGTGAAGCTTTCTTT

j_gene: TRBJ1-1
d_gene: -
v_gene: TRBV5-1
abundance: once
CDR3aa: CASSRQSSDTEAFF
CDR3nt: TGCGCCAGCAGCCGACAGTCATCGGACACTGAAGCTTTCTTT

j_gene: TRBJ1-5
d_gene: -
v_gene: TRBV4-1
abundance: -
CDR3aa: CASSQDGAGNQPQHF
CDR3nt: TGCGCCAGCAGCCAAGATGGGGCAGGGAATCAGCCCCAGCATTTT

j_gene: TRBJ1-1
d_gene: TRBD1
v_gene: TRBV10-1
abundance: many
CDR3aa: CASTGQGTNEAFF
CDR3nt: TGCGCCAGCACTGGACAGGGGACGAATGAAGCTTTCTTT

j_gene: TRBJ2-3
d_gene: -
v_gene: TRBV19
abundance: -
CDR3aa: CASSTPQTVRDTQYF
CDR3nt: TGTGCCAGTAGCACCCCCCAGACAGTCCGAGATACGCAGTATTTT

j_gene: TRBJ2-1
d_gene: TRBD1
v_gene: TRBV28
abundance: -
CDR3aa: CASSSWTGGYNEQFF
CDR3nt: TGTGCCAGCAGTTCCTGGACAGGGGGCTACAATGAGCAGTTCTTC

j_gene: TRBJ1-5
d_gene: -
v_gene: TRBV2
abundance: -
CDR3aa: CASSAKGMSNQPQHF
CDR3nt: TGTGCCAGCAGTGCCAAGGGGATGAGCAATCAGCCCCAGCATTTT

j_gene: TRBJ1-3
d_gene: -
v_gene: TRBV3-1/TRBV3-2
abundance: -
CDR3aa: CASSDRSGNTIYF
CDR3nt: TGTGCCAGCAGCGACAGGTCTGGAAACACCATATATTTT

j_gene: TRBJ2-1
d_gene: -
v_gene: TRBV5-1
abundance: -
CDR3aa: CASSTQGNNEQFF
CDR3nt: TGCGCCAGCAGCACGCAGGGAAACAATGAGCAGTTCTTC

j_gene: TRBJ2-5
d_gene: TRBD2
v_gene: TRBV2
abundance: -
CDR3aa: CASSEEPSGGLVKETQYF
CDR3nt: TGTGCCAGCAGTGAAGAACCTAGCGGGGGCCTGGTAAAAGAGACCCAGTACTTC

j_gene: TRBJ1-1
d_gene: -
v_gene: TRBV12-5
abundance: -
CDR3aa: CASGRPGQTNTEAFF
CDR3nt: TGTGCTAGTGGTCGCCCGGGACAAACGAACACTGAAGCTTTCTTT

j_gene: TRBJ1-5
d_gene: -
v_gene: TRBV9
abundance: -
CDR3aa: CASSVQGGSNQPQHF
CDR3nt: TGTGCCAGCAGCGTACAGGGTGGTAGCAATCAGCCCCAGCATTTT

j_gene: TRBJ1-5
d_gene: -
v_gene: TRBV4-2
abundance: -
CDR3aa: CASSQGAANQPQHF
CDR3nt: TGTGCCAGCAGCCAAGGGGCAGCAAATCAGCCCCAGCATTTT

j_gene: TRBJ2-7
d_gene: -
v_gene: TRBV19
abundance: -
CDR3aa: CASSRAGTSSSYEQYF
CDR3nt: TGTGCCAGTAGTAGGGCCGGTACGTCGAGCTCCTACGAGCAGTACTTC

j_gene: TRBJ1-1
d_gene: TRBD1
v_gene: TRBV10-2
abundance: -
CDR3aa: CASGQGFTEAFF
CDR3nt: TGCGCCAGCGGACAGGGGTTCACTGAAGCTTTCTTT

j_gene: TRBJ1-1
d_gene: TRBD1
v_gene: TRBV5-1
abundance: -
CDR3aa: CASSPTGTGNTEAFF
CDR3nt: TGCGCCAGCAGCCCTACCGGGACAGGGAACACTGAAGCTTTCTTT

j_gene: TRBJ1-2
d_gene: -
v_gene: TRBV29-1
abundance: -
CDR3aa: CSVEDETGYADYGYTF
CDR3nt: TGCAGCGTTGAAGATGAAACAGGATACGCGGACTATGGCTACACCTTC

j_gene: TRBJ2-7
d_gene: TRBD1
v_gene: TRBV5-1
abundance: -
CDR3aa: CASSRQGETLSEQYF
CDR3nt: TGCGCCAGCAGCAGACAGGGCGAAACCCTCTCCGAGCAGTACTTC

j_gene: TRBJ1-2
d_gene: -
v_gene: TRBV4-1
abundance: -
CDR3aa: CASSPLDTLYGYTF
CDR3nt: TGCGCCAGCAGCCCTCTCGACACTCTCTATGGCTACACCTTC

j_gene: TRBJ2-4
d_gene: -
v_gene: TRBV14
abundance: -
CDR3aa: CASSQGEGDIQYF
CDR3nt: TGTGCCAGCAGCCAAGGGGAGGGGGACATTCAGTACTTC

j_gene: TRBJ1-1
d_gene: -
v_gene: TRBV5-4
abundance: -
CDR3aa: CASSFYSGSNTEAFF
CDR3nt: TGTGCCAGCAGCTTCTACTCCGGTTCGAACACTGAAGCTTTCTTT

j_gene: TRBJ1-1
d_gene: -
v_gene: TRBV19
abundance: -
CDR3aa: CASSSTGSATEAFF
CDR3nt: TGTGCCAGTAGTTCTACAGGGAGTGCCACTGAAGCTTTCTTT

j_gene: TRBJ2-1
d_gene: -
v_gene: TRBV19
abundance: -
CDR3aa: CASSIGTPYNEQFF
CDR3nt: TGTGCCAGTAGTATAGGTACACCTTACAATGAGCAGTTCTTC

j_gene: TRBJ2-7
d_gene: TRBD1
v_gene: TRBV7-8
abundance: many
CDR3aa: CASSLSGTGGEQYF
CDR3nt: TGTGCCAGCAGCCTCTCCGGGACAGGGGGCGAGCAGTACTTC

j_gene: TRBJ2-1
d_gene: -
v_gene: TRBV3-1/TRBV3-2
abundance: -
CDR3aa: CASSRARDGPIRYNEQFF
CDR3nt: TGTGCTAGCAGCCGCGCCAGGGATGGTCCCATCCGATACAATGAGCAGTTCTTC

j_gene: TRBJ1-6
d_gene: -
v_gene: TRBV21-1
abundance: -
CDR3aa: CASSKMGGVESF
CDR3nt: TGTGCCAGCAGCAAAATGGGGGGGGTCGAAAGCTTT

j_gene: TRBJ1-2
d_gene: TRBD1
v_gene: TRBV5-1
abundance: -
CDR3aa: CASSSGTDGYTF
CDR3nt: TGCGCCAGCAGCTCTGGGACAGATGGCTACACCTTC

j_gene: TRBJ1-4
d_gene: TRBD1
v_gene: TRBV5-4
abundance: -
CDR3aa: CASSGYGTGASSGEKLFF
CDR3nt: TGTGCCAGCAGCGGGTACGGGACAGGGGCATCTTCAGGTGAAAAACTGTTTTTT

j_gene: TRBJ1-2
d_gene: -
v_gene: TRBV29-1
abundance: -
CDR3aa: CSVERSGDGYTF
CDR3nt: TGCAGCGTTGAGAGGAGCGGGGATGGCTACACCTTC

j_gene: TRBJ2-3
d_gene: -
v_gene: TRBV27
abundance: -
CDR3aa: CASSPRAHEGDTQYF
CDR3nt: TGTGCCAGCAGTCCCCGAGCCCACGAGGGAGATACGCAGTATTTT

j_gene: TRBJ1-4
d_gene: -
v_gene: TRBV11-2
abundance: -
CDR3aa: CASTSFGVEKLFF
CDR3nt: TGTGCCAGCACCTCCTTCGGAGTTGAAAAACTGTTTTTT

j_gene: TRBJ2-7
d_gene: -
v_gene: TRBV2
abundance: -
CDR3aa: CATSVRGREQYF
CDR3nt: TGTGCCACCTCCGTGCGGGGGCGCGAGCAGTACTTC

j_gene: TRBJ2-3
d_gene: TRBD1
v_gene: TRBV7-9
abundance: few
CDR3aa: CASSWGDRGTTDTQYF
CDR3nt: TGTGCCAGCAGCTGGGGGGACAGGGGAACCACAGATACGCAGTATTTT

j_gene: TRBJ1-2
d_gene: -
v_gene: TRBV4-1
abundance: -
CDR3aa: CASSRQTGISNYGYTF
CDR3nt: TGCGCCAGCAGCCGCCAAACAGGGATCTCTAACTATGGCTACACCTTC

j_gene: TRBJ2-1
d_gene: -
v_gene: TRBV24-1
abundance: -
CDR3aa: CATSDSGASNNYNEQFF
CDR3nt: TGTGCCACCAGTGATTCAGGGGCCTCCAATAACTACAATGAGCAGTTCTTC

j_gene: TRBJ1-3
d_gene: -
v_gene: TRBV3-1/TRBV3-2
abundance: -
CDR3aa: CASSPLRNRGDSGNTIYF
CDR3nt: TGTGCCAGCAGCCCCCTCCGTAATCGGGGAGACTCTGGAAACACCATATATTTT

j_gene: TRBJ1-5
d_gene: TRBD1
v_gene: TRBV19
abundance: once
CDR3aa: CASSGTGGNQPQHF
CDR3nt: TGTGCCAGTAGCGGGACAGGGGGCAATCAGCCCCAGCATTTT

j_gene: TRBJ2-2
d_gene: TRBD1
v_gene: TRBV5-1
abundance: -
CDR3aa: CASSLQGAPTGELFF
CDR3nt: TGCGCCAGCAGCTTACAGGGGGCGCCCACCGGGGAGCTGTTTTTT

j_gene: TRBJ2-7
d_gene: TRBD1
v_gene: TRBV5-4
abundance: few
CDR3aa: CASSLGQGAAYEQYF
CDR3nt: TGTGCCAGCAGCTTGGGACAGGGGGCCGCCTACGAGCAGTACTTC

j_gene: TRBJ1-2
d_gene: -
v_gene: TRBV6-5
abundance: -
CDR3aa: CATSDRRRGYTF
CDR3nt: TGTGCCACCTCAGACAGGCGGAGGGGCTACACCTTC

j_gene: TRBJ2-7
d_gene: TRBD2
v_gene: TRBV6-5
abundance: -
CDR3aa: CASSYSRGDPYEQYF
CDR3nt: TGTGCCAGCAGTTATTCTCGGGGGGACCCCTACGAGCAGTACTTC

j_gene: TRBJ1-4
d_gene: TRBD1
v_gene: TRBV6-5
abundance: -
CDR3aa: CASSFNPGQGSELFF
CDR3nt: TGTGCCAGCAGTTTCAATCCGGGACAGGGCTCCGAACTGTTTTTT

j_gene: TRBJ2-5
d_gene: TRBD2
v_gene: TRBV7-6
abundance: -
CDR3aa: CASSIRGGVWETQYF
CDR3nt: TGTGCCAGCAGCATACGGGGGGGCGTGTGGGAGACCCAGTACTTC

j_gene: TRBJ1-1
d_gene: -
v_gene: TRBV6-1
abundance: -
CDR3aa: CASSEGEGWNTEAFF
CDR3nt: TGTGCCAGCAGTGAAGGGGAGGGTTGGAACACTGAAGCTTTCTTT

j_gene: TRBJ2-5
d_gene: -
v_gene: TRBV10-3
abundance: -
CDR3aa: CAISAGLREETQYF
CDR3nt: TGTGCCATCAGTGCGGGACTTAGGGAGGAGACCCAGTACTTC

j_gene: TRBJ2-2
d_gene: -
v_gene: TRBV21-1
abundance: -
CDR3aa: CASTKTGTGINGELFF
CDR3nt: TGTGCCAGCACCAAAACCGGGACAGGCATTAACGGGGAGCTGTTTTTT

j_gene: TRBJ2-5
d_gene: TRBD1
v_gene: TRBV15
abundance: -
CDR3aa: CATSSDRGRETQYF
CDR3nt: TGTGCCACCAGCAGTGACAGGGGAAGAGAGACCCAGTACTTC